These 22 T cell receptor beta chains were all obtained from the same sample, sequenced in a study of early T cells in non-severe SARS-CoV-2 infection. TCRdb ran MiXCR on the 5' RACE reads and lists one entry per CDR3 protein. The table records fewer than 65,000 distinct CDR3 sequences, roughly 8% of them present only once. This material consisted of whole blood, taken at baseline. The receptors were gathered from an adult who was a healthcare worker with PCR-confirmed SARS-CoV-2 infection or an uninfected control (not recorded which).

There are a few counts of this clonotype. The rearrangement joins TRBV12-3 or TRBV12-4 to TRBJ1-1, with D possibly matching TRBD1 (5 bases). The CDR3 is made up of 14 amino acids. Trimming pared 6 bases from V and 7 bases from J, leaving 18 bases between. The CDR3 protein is CASSPQGGLGEAFF. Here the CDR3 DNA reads TGTGCCAGCAGCCCCCAGGGAGGGTTGGGTGAAGCTTTCTTT.

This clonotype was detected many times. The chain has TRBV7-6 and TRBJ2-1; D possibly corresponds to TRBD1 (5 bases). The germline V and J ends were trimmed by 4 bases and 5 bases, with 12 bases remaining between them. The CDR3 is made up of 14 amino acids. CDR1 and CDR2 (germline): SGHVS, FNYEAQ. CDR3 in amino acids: CASSSTETNNEQFF. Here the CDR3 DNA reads TGTGCCAGCAGCTCGACAGAAACCAACAATGAGCAGTTCTTC.

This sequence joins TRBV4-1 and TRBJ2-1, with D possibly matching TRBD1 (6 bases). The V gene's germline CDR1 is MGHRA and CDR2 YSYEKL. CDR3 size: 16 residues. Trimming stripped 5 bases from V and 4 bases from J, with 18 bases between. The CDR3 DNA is TGCGCCAGCAGCGAACGGGACAACAGGGTTTACAATGAGCAGTTCTTC. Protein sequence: CASSERDNRVYNEQFF.

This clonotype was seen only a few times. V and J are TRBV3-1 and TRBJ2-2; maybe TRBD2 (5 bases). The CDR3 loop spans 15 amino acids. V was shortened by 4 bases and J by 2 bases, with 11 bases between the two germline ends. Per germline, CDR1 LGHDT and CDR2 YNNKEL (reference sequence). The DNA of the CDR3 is TGTGCCAGCAGCCCGCGGGCCAGTAACACCGGGGAGCTGTTTTTT. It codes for CASSPRASNTGELFF. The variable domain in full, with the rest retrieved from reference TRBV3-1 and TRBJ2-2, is DTAVSQTPKYLVTQMGNDKSIKCEQNLGHDTMYWYKQDSKKFLKIMFSYNNKELIINETVPNRFSPKSPDKAHLNLHINSLELGDSAVYFCASSPRASNTGELFFGEGSRLTVL.

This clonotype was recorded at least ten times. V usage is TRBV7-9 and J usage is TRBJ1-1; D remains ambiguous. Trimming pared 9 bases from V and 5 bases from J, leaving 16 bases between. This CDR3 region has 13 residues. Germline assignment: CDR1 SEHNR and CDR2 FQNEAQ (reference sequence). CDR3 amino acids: CASRVKAETEAFF. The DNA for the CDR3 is TGTGCCAGTAGGGTCAAGGCCGAAACTGAAGCTTTCTTT.

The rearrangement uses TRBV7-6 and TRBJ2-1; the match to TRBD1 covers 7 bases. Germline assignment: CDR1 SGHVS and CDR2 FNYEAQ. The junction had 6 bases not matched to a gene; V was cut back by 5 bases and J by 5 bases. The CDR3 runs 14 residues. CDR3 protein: CASSRGQEDNEQFF. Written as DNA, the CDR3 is TGTGCCAGCAGCCGAGGACAGGAGGACAATGAGCAGTTCTTC.

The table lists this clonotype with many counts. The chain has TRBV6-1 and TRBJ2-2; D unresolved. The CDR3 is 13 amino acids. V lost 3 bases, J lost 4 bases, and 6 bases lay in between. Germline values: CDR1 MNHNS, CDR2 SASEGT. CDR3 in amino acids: CASSEQFTGELFF. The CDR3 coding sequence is TGTGCCAGCAGTGAGCAGTTCACCGGGGAGCTGTTTTTT.

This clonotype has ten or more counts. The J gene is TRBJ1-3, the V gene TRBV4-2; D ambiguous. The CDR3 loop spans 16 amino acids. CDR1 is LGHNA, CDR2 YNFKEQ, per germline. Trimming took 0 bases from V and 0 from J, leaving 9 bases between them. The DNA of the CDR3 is TGTGCCAGCAGCCAAGAAGCAGGATTCTCTGGAAACACCATATATTTT. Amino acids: CASSQEAGFSGNTIYF.

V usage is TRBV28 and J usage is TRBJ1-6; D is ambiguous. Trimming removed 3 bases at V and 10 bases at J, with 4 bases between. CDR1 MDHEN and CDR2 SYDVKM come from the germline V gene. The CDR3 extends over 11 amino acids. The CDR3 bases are TGTGCCAGCAGTTTTAAATCACCCCTCCACTTT. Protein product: CASSFKSPLHF.

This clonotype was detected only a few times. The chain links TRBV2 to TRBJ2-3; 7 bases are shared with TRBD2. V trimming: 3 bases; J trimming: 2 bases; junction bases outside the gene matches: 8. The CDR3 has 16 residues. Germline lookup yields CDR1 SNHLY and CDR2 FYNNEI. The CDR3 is CASSEMGGGLTDTQYF. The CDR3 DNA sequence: TGTGCCAGCAGTGAGATGGGCGGGGGTCTCACAGATACGCAGTATTTT.

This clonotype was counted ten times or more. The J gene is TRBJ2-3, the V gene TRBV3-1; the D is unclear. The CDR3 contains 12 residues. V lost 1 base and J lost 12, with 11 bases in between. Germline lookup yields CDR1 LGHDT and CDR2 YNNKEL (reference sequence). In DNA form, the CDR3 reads TGTGCCAGCAGCCAAGCTTGGGCGGCCCAGTATTTT. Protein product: CASSQAWAAQYF.

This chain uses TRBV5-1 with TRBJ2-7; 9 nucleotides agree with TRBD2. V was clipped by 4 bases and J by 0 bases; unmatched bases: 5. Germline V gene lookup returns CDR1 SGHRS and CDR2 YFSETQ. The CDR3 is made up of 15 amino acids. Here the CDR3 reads CASSDSGSFSYEQYF. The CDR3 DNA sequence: TGCGCCAGCAGCGATAGCGGGAGTTTCTCCTACGAGCAGTACTTC.

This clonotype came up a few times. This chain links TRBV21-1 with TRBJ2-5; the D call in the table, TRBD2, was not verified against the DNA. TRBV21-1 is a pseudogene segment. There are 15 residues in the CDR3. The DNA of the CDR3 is TGTGCCAGCCCAACGCAGACTAGTATGAAAGAGACCCAGTACTTC. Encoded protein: CASPTQTSMKETQYF.

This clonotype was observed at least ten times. The CDR3 loop is CASSYSSGTAAWNTEAFF. For the CDR3, the DNA is TGTGCCAGCAGTTACTCATCGGGAACTGCGGCGTGGAACACTGAAGCTTTCTTT. This sequence joins TRBV6-5 and TRBJ1-1, with D unresolved. Germline lookup yields CDR1 MNHEY and CDR2 SVGAGI. V was shortened by 0 bases and J by 1 base, with 18 bases between the two germline ends. This CDR3 region has 18 residues.

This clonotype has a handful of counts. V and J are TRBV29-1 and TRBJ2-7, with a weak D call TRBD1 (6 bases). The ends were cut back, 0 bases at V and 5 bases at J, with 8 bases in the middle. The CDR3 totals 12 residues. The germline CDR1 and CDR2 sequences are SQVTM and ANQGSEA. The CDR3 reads CSVEEGANEQYF. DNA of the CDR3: TGCAGCGTTGAAGAGGGGGCCAACGAGCAGTACTTC.

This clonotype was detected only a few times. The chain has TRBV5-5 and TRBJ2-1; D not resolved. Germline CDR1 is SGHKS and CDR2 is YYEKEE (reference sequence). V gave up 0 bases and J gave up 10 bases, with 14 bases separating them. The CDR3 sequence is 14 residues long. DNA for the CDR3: TGTGCCAGCAGCTTGGCCGCGATTGCACGAGAGCAGTTCTTC. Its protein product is CASSLAAIAREQFF.

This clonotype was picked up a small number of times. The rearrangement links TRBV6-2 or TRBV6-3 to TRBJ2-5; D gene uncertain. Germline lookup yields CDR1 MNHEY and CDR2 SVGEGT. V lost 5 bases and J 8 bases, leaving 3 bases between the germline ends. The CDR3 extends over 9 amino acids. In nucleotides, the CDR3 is TGTGCCAGCAGTCGAACCCAGTACTTC. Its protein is CASSRTQYF.

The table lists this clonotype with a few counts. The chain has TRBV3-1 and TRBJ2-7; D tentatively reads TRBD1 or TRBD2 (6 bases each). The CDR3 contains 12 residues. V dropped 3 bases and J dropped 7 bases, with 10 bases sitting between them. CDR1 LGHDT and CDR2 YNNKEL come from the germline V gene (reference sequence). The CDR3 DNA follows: TGTGCCAGCAGCCAGCAGGGGAGGGAGCAGTACTTC. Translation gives CASSQQGREQYF.

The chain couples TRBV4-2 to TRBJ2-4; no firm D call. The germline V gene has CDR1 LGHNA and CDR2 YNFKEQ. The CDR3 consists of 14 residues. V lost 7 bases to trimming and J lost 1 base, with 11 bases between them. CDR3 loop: CASTHEVAKNIQYF. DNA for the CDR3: TGTGCCAGCACCCATGAAGTGGCCAAAAACATTCAGTACTTC.

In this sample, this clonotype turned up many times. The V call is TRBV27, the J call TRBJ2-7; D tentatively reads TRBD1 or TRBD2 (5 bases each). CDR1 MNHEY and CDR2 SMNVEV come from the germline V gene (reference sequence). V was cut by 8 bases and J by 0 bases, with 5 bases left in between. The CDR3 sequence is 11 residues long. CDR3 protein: CASGGSYEQYF. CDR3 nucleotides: TGTGCCAGCGGGGGCTCCTACGAGCAGTACTTC.

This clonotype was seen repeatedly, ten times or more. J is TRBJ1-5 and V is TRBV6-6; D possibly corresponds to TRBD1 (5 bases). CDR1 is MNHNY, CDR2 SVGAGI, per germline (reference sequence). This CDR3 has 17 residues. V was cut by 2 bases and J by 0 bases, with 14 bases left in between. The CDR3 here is CASSYPRDFYSNQPQHF. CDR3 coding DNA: TGTGCCAGCAGTTACCCGCGGGACTTCTATAGCAATCAGCCCCAGCATTTT.

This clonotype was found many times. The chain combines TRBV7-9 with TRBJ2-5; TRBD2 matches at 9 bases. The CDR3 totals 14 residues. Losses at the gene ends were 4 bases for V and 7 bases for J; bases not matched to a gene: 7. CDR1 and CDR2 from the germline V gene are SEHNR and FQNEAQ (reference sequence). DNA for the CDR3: TGTGCCAGCAGCTCACTAGCGGGCCGAGCGACCCAGTACTTC. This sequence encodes CASSSLAGRATQYF.